This entry lists 19 T cell receptor beta chains sequenced from one sample in a study of blood T cell repertoires in COVID-19. The table came from immunoSEQ multiplex PCR; TCRdb's copy has only in-frame clones and leaves some out. The sample carries roughly 190,000 clones, approximately 84% recorded once. The sequencing sample was made of PBMCs or T cells enriched from blood (not recorded which). These receptors came from a woman in her twenties or thirties who had recovered from COVID-19.

The chain uses TRBV3-1 (or the pseudogene TRBV3-2) and TRBJ1-4; D gene unclear. The CDR3 totals 14 residues. Germline CDR1 is LGHDT and CDR2 is YNNKEL (reference sequence). V lost 4 bases and J lost 8, with 14 bases in between. Here the CDR3 reads CASSLRVQEEKLFF. The CDR3 DNA follows: TGTGCCAGCAGCCTGAGGGTCCAGGAGGAAAAACTGTTTTTT.

This clone was seen just once. The chain couples TRBV18 to TRBJ2-2; weak D call: TRBD1 (6 bases). The CDR3 length is 15 residues. Germline CDR1 and CDR2: KGHSH and LQKENI. The germline V and J ends were trimmed by 3 bases and 4 bases, with 12 bases remaining between them. The CDR3 coding sequence is TGTGCCAGCTCACCCCAGGGGTCCGGCACCGGGGAGCTGTTTTTT. Translated, it gives CASSPQGSGTGELFF.

The chain uses TRBV2 and TRBJ1-5, with 7 bases aligning to TRBD1. Germline CDR1 reads SNHLY; CDR2 reads FYNNEI. V dropped 6 bases and J dropped 0; count of bases not matched to a gene: 2. This CDR3 spans 14 amino acids. The CDR3 is CASSTGDSNQPQHF. The DNA for the CDR3 is TGTGCCAGCAGCACAGGGGATAGCAATCAGCCCCAGCATTTT.

For the CDR3, the DNA is TGTGCCAGCAGCCCAACAGGGAGAGGCTATGGCTACACCTTC. Translating it yields CASSPTGRGYGYTF. The chain couples TRBV25-1 to TRBJ1-2; D possibly corresponds to TRBD1 (6 bases). The V end lost 6 bases, the J end lost 4 bases, and 15 bases lay between the germline ends. The CDR3 has 14 amino acids. Germline loops: CDR1 MGHDK, CDR2 SYGVNS.

V and J are TRBV6-4 and TRBJ2-7; a possible D gene is TRBD1 (7 bases). V was cut by 4 bases and J by 9 bases, with 19 bases left in between. Germline V gives CDR1 MRHNA, CDR2 SNTAGT. This CDR3 comprises 14 residues. CDR3 sequence: CASSALPGDSRQYF. The CDR3 DNA is TGTGCCAGCAGTGCCCTCCCGGGGGACAGTCGGCAGTACTTC.

The chain recombines TRBV5-1 with TRBJ2-1; weak D call: TRBD2 (5 bases). Trimming took 6 bases from V and 10 from J, leaving 23 bases between them. The CDR3 totals 15 residues. Germline loops: CDR1 SGHRS, CDR2 YFSETQ. The CDR3, as DNA: TGCGCCAGCACCTCCCCCGGGTTCGGGCGAGGGGAGCAGTTCTTC. Protein: CASTSPGFGRGEQFF.

The chain links TRBV24-1 to TRBJ2-1; D is undetermined. This CDR3 is built from 13 residues. Germline V lookup: CDR1 KGHDR, CDR2 SFDVKD. Trimming removed 5 bases from V and 8 bases from J, with 12 bases in between. Written as DNA, the CDR3 is TGTGCCACCAGTGGCTATAATGTCGATGAGCAGTTCTTC. Translating gives CATSGYNVDEQFF.

This clone was found once. The chain carries TRBV6-5 and TRBJ1-1; 8 bases are a match to TRBD1. There are 14 residues in the CDR3. V was pared by 6 bases and J by 1 base, with 4 bases of the junction left unmatched. Germline CDR1 MNHEY, CDR2 SVGAGI. The CDR3 reads CASRTGTGNTEAFF. CDR3 bases: TGTGCCAGCAGAACAGGGACAGGGAACACTGAAGCTTTCTTT.

Concerning this clone: A read error may account for a junction end that differs from germline. The DNA of the CDR3 is TGCGCCAGCAGGTTGGGACAGTTTAGCAATCAGCCCCAGCATTTT. This encodes CASRLGQFSNQPQHF. The rearrangement joins TRBV5-1 to TRBJ1-5; 7 bases are a match to TRBD1. Germline V gene sequence: CDR1 SGHRS, CDR2 YFSETQ. The CDR3 contains 15 residues.

This sequence joins TRBV7-2 and TRBJ2-7; TRBD2 aligns across 13 bases. The CDR3 has 19 residues. V shed 4 bases and J 2 bases; nucleotides not matched to a gene: 14. Germline lookup yields CDR1 SGHTA and CDR2 FQGNSA. Here the CDR3 DNA reads TGTGCCAGCAGCTCCCCCACAACTAGCGGGAGGGCCTCAGCCTACGAGCAGTACTTC. This sequence encodes CASSSPTTSGRASAYEQYF.

The chain carries TRBV3-1 (or the pseudogene TRBV3-2) and TRBJ1-1, with 7 positions matching TRBD1. V lost 0 bases, J lost 8 bases, and 0 bases stayed unmatched. The CDR3 length is 12 residues. CDR1 is LGHDT and CDR2 is YNNKEL in the germline V gene (reference sequence). CDR3 sequence reads: CASSQETGEAFF. The CDR3 DNA follows: TGTGCCAGCAGCCAAGAGACAGGGGAAGCTTTCTTT.

This clone appeared a single time. V usage is TRBV5-1 and J usage is TRBJ1-2; TRBD1 might be the D (5 bases). Between the trimmed V and J ends, which lost 0 bases and 3 bases, there was a span of 9 bases. This CDR3 contains 14 residues. Germline V gene sequence: CDR1 SGHRS, CDR2 YFSETQ. CDR3 bases: TGCGCCAGCAGCTTGGCTCCGGGGGACTATGGCTACACCTTC. Translation: CASSLAPGDYGYTF.

The chain uses TRBV2 and TRBJ1-1, with D unresolved. Looked up from germline, CDR1 is SNHLY and CDR2 is FYNNEI. V was clipped by 3 bases and J by 1 base, with 21 bases between them. CDR3 length: 18 amino acids. CDR3 amino acids: CASSDDVTPLAWNTEAFF. For the CDR3, the DNA is TGTGCCAGCAGTGATGATGTCACTCCCTTAGCGTGGAACACTGAAGCTTTCTTT.

The chain has TRBV28 and TRBJ1-6, with 12 positions matching TRBD1. CDR1 MDHEN and CDR2 SYDVKM come from the germline V gene. CDR3 length: 19 amino acids. The V gene end was trimmed by 4 bases and the J gene end by 3 bases; junction bases not matched to a gene: 10. In DNA, the CDR3 is TGTGCCAGCAGTTCCCCGGGACAGGGGGCGGGCCTCTATAATTCACCCCTCCACTTT. Translating gives CASSSPGQGAGLYNSPLHF.

The chain employs TRBV11-2 and TRBJ2-7; unclear D gene. V lost 0 bases and J lost 2, with 8 bases in between. CDR3 length: 14 amino acids. Germline V lookup: CDR1 SGHAT, CDR2 FQNNGV. CDR3 bases: TGTGCCAGCAGCTTAGAACGGTTGACCTACGAGCAGTACTTC. The encoded protein is CASSLERLTYEQYF.

This chain connects TRBV6-5 to TRBJ2-3, with a tentative D call TRBD1 (5 bases). Trimming cost V 6 bases and J 3 bases, with 16 bases left between them. Germline assignment: CDR1 MNHEY and CDR2 SVGAGI. The CDR3 length is 15 residues. The CDR3 sequence is CASSLGRAETDTQYF. CDR3 DNA: TGTGCCAGCAGCCTCGGCAGGGCCGAGACAGATACGCAGTATTTT.

V and J are TRBV28 and TRBJ2-7, with 8 bases fitting TRBD1. The germline V gene has CDR1 MDHEN and CDR2 SYDVKM. V was pared by 5 bases and J by 2 bases, with 8 bases of the junction left unmatched. The CDR3 totals 15 residues. CDR3 DNA sequence: TGTGCCAGCAGTGCCCGGACAGGGTACCCCTACGAGCAGTACGTC. Its translation: CASSARTGYPYEQYV.

J is TRBJ2-3 and V is TRBV2; 8 nucleotides agree with TRBD2. The V gene end was trimmed by 4 bases and the J gene end by 5 bases; junction bases not matched to a gene: 11. From germline, CDR1 is SNHLY and CDR2 FYNNEI. The CDR3 length is 16 residues. The CDR3 DNA sequence: TGTGCCAGCAGTGCTAGGGCGGGGGGTGTTAGAGATACGCAGTATTTT. This sequence encodes CASSARAGGVRDTQYF.

The chain is built from TRBV28 and TRBJ2-1; tentatively, D is TRBD1 (5 bases). Deletions cut 6 bases from V and 2 bases from J, with 8 bases between. The germline V gene encodes CDR1 MDHEN and CDR2 SYDVKM. CDR3 length: 13 amino acids. The CDR3 region has the DNA TGTGCCAGCAGGATACAGGCCTACAATGAGCAGTTCTTC. This encodes CASRIQAYNEQFF.